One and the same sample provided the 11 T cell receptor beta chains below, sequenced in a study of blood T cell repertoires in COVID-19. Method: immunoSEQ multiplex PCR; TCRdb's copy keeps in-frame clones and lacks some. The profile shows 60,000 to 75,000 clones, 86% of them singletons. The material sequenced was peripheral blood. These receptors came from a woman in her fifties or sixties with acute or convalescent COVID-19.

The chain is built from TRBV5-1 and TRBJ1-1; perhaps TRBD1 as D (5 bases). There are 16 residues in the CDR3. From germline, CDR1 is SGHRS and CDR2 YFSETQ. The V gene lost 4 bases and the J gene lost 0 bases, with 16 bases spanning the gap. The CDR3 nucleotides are TGCGCCAGCAGCCTGGGACTCTTGGATATGAACACTGAAGCTTTCTTT. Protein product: CASSLGLLDMNTEAFF.

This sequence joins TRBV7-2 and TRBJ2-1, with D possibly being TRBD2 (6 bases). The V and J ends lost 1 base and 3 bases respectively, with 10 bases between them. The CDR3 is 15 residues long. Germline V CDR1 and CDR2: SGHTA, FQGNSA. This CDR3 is CASSLDGGRYNEQFF. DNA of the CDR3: TGTGCCAGCAGCTTAGACGGGGGTCGCTACAATGAGCAGTTCTTC.

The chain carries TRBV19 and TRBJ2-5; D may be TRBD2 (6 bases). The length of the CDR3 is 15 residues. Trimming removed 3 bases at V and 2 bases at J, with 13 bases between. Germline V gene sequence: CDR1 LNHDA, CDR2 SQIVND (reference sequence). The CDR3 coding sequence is TGTGCCAGTAGTATTACCTCAGGGAGGCAAGAGACCCAGTACTTC. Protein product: CASSITSGRQETQYF.

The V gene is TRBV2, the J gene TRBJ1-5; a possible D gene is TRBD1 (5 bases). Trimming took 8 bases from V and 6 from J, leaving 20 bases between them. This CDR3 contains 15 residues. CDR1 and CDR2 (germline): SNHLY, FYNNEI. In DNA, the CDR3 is TGTGCCAGCCAACGGGAGGTAGGGGCGGCTCAGCCCCAGCATTTT. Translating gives CASQREVGAAQPQHF.

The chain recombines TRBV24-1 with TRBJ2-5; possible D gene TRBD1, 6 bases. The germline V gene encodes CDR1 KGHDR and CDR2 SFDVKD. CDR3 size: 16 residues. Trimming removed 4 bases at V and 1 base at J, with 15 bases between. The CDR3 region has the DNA TGTGCCACCAGTGACCTTTCGAGGACAGCCCAAGAGACCCAGTACTTC. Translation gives CATSDLSRTAQETQYF.

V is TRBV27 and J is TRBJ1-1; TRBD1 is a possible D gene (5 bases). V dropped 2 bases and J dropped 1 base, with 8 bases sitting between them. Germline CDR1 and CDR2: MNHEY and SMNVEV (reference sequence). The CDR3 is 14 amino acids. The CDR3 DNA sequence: TGTGCCAGCAGTTTACGGGGGGGGAACACTGAAGCTTTCTTT. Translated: CASSLRGGNTEAFF.

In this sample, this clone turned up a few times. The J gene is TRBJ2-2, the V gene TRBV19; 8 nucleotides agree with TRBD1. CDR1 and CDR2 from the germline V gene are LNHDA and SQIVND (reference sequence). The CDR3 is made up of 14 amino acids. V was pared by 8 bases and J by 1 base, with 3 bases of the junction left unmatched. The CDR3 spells CASAGTGNTGELFF. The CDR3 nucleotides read TGTGCCAGTGCCGGGACAGGGAACACCGGGGAGCTGTTTTTT.

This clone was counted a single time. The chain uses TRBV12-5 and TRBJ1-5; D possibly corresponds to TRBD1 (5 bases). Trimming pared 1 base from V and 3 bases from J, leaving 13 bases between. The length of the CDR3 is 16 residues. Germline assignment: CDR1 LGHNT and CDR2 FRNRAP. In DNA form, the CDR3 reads TGTGCTAGTGGTTTGGACGGGGGATGGAACAATCAGCCCCAGCATTTT. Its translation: CASGLDGGWNNQPQHF.

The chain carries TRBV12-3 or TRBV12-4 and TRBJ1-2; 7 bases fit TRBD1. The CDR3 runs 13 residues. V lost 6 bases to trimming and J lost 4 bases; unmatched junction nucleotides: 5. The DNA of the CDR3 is TGTGCCAGCAGCGGGACAGCCCCCTATGGCTACACCTTC. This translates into CASSGTAPYGYTF.

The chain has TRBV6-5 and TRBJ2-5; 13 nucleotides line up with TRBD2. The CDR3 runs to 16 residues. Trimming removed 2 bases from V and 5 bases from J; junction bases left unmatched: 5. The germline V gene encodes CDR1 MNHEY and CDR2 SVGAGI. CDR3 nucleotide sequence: TGTGCCAGCAGTTACCGGGGACTAGCGGGGCTCGAGACCCAGTACTTC. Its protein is CASSYRGLAGLETQYF.

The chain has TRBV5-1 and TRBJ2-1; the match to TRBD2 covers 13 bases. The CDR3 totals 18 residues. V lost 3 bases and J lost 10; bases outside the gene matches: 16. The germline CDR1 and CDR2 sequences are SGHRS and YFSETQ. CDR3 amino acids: CASSSGTSGVSILNEQFF. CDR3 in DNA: TGCGCCAGCAGCTCAGGGACTAGCGGGGTCTCCATACTGAACGAGCAGTTCTTC.